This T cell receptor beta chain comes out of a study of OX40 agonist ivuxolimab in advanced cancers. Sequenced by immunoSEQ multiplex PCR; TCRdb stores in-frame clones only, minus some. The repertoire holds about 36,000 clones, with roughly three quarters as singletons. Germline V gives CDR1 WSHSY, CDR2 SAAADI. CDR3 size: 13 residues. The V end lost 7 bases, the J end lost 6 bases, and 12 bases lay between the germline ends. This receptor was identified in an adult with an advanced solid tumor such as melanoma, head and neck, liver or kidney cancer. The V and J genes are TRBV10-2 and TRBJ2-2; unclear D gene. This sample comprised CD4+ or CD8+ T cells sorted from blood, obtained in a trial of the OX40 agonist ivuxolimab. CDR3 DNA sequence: TGCGCCAGCACTCCCGCCGCACCCGGGGAGCTGTTTTTT. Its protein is CASTPAAPGELFF.